This T cell receptor (beta chain) was documented in a study of CD4 T cell repertoires in COVID-19. Study-wide results and caveats: Suggested intraclonal diversification: top SARS-CoV-2-reactive clonotypes appeared in two or three memory subsets. SARS-CoV and/or HKU1 spike cultures shared between about 6 and 26% of SARS-CoV-2 clonotypes.

Details on this clone: What it binds is not known.

The CDR3 is 18 residues long. The junction had 8 bases not matched to a gene; V was cut back by 1 base and J by 0 bases. Germline-derived CDR1 and CDR2 are LNHDA and SQIVND (reference sequence). The protocol was immunoSEQ multiplex PCR, while the TCRdb copy is restricted to in-frame clones and leaves out a portion. The sample yields about 75,000 clones, under 90% seen once. The chain uses TRBV19 and TRBJ2-2; 7 nucleotides align to TRBD1. This material consisted of CD4+ T cells from peripheral blood, taken after recovery from COVID-19. The TCR sequence derives from a human donor who had COVID-19. The CDR3 reads CASSIAPTGSANTGELFF. The CDR3, as DNA: TGTGCCAGTAGTATAGCCCCGACAGGGTCCGCGAACACCGGGGAGCTGTTTTTT.